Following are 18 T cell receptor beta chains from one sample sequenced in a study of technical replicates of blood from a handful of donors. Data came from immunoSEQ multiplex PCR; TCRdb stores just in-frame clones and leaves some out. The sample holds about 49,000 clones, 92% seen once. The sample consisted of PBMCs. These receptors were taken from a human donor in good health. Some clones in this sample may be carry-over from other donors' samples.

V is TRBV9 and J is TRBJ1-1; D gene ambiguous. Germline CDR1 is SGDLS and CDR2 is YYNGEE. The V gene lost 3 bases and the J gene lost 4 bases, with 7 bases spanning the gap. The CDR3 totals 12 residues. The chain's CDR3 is CASSGSTTEAFF. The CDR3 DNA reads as TGTGCCAGCAGCGGGAGCACCACTGAAGCTTTCTTT. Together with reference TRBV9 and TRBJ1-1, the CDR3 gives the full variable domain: DSGVTQTPKHLITATGQRVTLRCSPRSGDLSVYWYQQSLDQGLQFLIQYYNGEERAKGNILERFSAQQFPDLHSELNLSSLELGDSALYFCASSGSTTEAFFGQGTRLTVV.

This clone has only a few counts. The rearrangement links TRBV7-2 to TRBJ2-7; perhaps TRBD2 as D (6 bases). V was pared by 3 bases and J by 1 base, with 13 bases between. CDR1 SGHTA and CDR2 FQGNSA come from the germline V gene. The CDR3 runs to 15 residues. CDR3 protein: CASSFAGYVSYEQYF. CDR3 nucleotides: TGTGCCAGCAGCTTCGCGGGGTATGTTTCCTACGAGCAGTACTTC.

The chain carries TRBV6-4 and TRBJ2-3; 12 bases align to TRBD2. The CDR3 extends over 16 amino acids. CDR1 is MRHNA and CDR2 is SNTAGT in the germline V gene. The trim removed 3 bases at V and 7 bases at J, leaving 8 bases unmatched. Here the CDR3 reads CASSEATSGGVNTQYF. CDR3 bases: TGTGCCAGCAGTGAAGCGACTAGCGGGGGAGTTAATACGCAGTATTTT.

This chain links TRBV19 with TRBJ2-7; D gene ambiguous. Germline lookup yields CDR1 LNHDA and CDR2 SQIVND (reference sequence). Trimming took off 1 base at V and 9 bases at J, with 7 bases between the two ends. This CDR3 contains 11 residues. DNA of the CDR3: TGTGCCAGTAGTATAGCAGGTAGGCAGTACTTC. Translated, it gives CASSIAGRQYF.

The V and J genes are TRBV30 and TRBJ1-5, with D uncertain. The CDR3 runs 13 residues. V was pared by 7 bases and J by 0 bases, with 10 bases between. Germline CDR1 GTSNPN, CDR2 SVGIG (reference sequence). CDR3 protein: CAFRRNSNQPQHF. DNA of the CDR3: TGTGCCTTCCGGAGAAATAGCAATCAGCCCCAGCATTTT.

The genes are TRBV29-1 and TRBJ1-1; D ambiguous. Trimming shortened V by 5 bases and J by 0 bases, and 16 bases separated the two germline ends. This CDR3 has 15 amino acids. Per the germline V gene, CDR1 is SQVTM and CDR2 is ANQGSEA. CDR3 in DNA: TGCAGCGTTAAGGAACCTGGGCAGTTGAACACTGAAGCTTTCTTT. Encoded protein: CSVKEPGQLNTEAFF.

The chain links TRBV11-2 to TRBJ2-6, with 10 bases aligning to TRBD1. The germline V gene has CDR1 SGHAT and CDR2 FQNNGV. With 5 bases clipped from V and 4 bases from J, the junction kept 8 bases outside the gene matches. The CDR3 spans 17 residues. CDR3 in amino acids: CASSPGQGQSGANVLTF. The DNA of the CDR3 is TGTGCCAGCAGCCCGGGACAGGGGCAGTCCGGGGCCAACGTCCTGACTTTC.

The DNA for the CDR3 is TGTGCCAGCGCCCAAGGGAGGGGTTCCTACGAGCAGTACTTC. Amino acids: CASAQGRGSYEQYF. The chain carries TRBV19 and TRBJ2-7, with TRBD2 identical over 7 bases. J lost 1 base, V lost 9 bases, and 9 bases had no gene match. The V gene's germline CDR1 is LNHDA and CDR2 SQIVND (reference sequence). The length of the CDR3 is 14 residues. The whole variable domain, remainder taken from reference TRBV19 and TRBJ2-7, is DGGITQSPKYLFRKEGQNVTLSCEQNLNHDAMYWYRQDPGQGLRLIYYSQIVNDFQKGDIAEGYSVSREKKESFPLTVTSAQKNPTAFYLCASAQGRGSYEQYFGPGTRLTVT.

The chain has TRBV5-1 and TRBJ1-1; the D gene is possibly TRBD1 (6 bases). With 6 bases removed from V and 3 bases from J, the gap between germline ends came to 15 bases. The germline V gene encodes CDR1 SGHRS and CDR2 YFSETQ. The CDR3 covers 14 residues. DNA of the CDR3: TGCGCCAGCACCACGAGGGGGGGGGACACTGAAGCTTTCTTT. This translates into CASTTRGGDTEAFF. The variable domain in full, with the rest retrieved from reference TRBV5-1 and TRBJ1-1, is KAGVTQTPRYLIKTRGQQVTLSCSPISGHRSVSWYQQTPGQGLQFLFEYFSETQRNKGNFPGRFSGRQFSNSRSEMNVSTLELGDSALYLCASTTRGGDTEAFFGQGTRLTVV.

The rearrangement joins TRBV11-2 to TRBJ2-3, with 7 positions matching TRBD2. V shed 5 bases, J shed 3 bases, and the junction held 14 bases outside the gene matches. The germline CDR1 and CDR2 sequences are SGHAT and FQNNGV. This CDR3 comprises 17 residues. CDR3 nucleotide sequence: TGTGCCAGCAGCCCCATTCAAGCGGGATTAGGGACAGATACGCAGTATTTT. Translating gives CASSPIQAGLGTDTQYF.

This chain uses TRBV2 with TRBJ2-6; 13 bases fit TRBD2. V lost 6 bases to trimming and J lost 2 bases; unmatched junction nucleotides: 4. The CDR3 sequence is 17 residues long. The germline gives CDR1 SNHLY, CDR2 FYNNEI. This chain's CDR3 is CASRLGLAGTGANVLTF. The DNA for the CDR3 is TGTGCCAGCAGACTGGGACTAGCGGGGACTGGGGCCAACGTCCTGACTTTC. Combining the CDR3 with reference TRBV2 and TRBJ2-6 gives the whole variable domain EPEVTQTPSHQVTQMGQEVILRCVPISNHLYFYWYRQILGQKVEFLVSFYNNEISEKSEIFDDQFSVERPDGSNFTLKIRSTKLEDSAMYFCASRLGLAGTGANVLTFGAGSRLTVL.

The CDR3 is CASSFFTGGWGYTF. The CDR3 nucleotides read TGTGCCAGCAGCTTTTTCACAGGGGGCTGGGGCTACACCTTC. This chain joins TRBV5-6 and TRBJ1-2, with 9 positions matching TRBD1. CDR3 length: 14 residues. Losses at the gene ends were 2 bases for V and 8 bases for J; bases not matched to a gene: 7. Germline-derived CDR1 and CDR2 are SGHDT and YYEEEE.

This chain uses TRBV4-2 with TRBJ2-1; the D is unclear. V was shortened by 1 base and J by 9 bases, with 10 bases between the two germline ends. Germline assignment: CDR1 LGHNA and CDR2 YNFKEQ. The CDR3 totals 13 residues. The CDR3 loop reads CASSQGGLGEQFF. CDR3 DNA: TGTGCCAGCAGCCAAGGAGGTCTCGGTGAGCAGTTCTTC.

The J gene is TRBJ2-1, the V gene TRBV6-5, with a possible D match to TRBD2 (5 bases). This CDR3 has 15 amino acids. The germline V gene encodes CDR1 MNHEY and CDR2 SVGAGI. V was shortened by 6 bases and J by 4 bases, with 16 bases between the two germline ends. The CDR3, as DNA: TGTGCCAGCAGCGCGGCCACGGCGGGTTACAATGAGCAGTTCTTC. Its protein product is CASSAATAGYNEQFF.

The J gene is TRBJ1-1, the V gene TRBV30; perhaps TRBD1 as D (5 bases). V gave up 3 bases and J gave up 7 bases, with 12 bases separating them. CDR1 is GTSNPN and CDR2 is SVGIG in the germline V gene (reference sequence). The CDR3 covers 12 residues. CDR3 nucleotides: TGTGCCTGGAGCTACGGGGGGGGTGAAGCTTTCTTT. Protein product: CAWSYGGGEAFF.

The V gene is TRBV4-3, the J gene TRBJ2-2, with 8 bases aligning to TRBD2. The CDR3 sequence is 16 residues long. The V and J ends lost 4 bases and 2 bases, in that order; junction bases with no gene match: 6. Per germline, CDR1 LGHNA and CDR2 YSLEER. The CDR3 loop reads CASSRAGVLNTGELFF. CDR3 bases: TGCGCCAGCAGCCGAGCGGGAGTTCTAAACACCGGGGAGCTGTTTTTT.

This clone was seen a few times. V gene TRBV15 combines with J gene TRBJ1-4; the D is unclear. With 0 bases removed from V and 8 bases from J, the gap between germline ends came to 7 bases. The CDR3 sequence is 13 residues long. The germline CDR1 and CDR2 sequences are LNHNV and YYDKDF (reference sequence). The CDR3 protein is CATSRERGEKLFF. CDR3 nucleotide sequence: TGTGCCACCAGCAGAGAAAGAGGGGAAAAACTGTTTTTT.

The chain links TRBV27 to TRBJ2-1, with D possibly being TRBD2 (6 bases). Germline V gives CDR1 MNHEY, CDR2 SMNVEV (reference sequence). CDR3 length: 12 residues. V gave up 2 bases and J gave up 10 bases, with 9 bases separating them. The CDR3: CASSLGRGEQFF. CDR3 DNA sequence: TGTGCCAGCAGTTTAGGGCGGGGAGAGCAGTTCTTC.